Below, 15 T cell receptor beta chains from the same sample are listed, as sequenced in a study of low-dose radiotherapy and immunotherapy resistance in tumors. Time point defined: before trial treatment. TRAV- and TRBV-specific primers, spanning alpha and beta chains, primed first-strand cDNA. TCR amplification involved about 20 PCR cycles with a constant-region primer and V-primer adapter. TCRdb re-called the reads with MiXCR, one entry per CDR3 protein. The table shows tens of thousands of distinct CDR3 sequences, with 9.4% occurring only once. Here the sequenced sample was PBMCs, taken before treatment. These receptors came from a male donor with prostate cancer.

This clonotype was seen many times. This sequence joins TRBV7-8 and TRBJ2-5; a weak D match, TRBD2 (5 bases). In germline, CDR1 is SGHVS, CDR2 FQNEAQ. The CDR3 totals 13 residues. V lost 1 base and J lost 5, with 8 bases in between. CDR3 coding DNA: TGTGCCAGCAGCTTAGGGACGGGGGAGACCCAGTACTTC. This codes for CASSLGTGETQYF.

This clonotype was recorded at least ten times. This chain connects TRBV19 to TRBJ1-5; 8 bases agree with TRBD1. This CDR3 is 17 amino acids long. With 3 bases clipped from V and 3 bases from J, the junction kept 10 bases outside the gene matches. Germline V CDR1 and CDR2: LNHDA, SQIVND (reference sequence). The DNA for the CDR3 is TGTGCCAGTAGTATCGGACAGGGACTTTACCTCAATCAGCCCCAGCATTTT. It codes for CASSIGQGLYLNQPQHF. Combining the CDR3 with reference TRBV19 and TRBJ1-5 gives the whole variable domain DGGITQSPKYLFRKEGQNVTLSCEQNLNHDAMYWYRQDPGQGLRLIYYSQIVNDFQKGDIAEGYSVSREKKESFPLTVTSAQKNPTAFYLCASSIGQGLYLNQPQHFGDGTRLSIL.

In its sample, this clonotype was seen many times. J is TRBJ2-1 and V is TRBV14; unclear D gene. The CDR3 spans 12 residues. Germline CDR1 is SGHDN and CDR2 is FVKESK. V lost 1 base to trimming and J lost 12 bases, with 10 bases between them. The CDR3 here is CASSQGLSGQFF. The CDR3, as DNA: TGTGCCAGCAGCCAAGGTCTCTCAGGGCAGTTCTTC.

Many counts were recorded for this clonotype. The rearrangement links TRBV12-3 or TRBV12-4 to TRBJ2-7; 9 nucleotides match TRBD1. The CDR3 is 12 amino acids. J lost 6 bases, V lost 3 bases, and 0 bases had no gene match. Here the CDR3 DNA reads TGTGCCAGCAGTTTGGGACAGGGCGAGCAGTACTTC. Its translation is CASSLGQGEQYF.

This clonotype was found many times. The chain joins TRBV9 to TRBJ2-1; D is unresolved. This CDR3 has 16 residues. Between the trimmed V and J ends, which lost 1 base and 4 bases, there was a span of 15 bases. The germline V gene has CDR1 SGDLS and CDR2 YYNGEE. The CDR3, as DNA: TGTGCCAGCAGCGTAAACCCAGTCCTATCGTACAATGAGCAGTTCTTC. Its protein product is CASSVNPVLSYNEQFF.

This clonotype has at least ten counts. The junction departs from germline at one end; a sequencing error may be responsible. The chain links TRBV12-3 or TRBV12-4 to TRBJ2-5, with D perhaps matching TRBD1 or TRBD2 (5 bases each). The CDR3 consists of 15 residues. CDR3 nucleotides: TGTGCCAGCAGTTTATCCGGGACCTACCAGGAGACCCAGTACTTC. Its protein is CASSLSGTYQETQYF.

Concerning this clonotype: This likely traces to a read error, being one base from a far larger clone. V and J are TRBV26 and TRBJ2-2; the table's D call, TRBD1, has no DNA check behind it. TRBV26 is flagged as a pseudogene. The CDR3 covers 14 residues. CDR3 amino acids: CAALPGQNTGELFF. CDR3 in DNA: TGTGCCGCCCTTCCGGGACAGAACACCGGGGAGCTGTTTTTT.

This clonotype was seen ten or more times. This rearrangement joins TRBV7-2 to TRBJ1-6; 8 bases are a match to TRBD1. Germline V gene sequence: CDR1 SGHTA, CDR2 FQGNSA. J was trimmed by 13 bases and V by 5 bases; bases with no gene match: 4. The CDR3 is made up of 12 amino acids. The CDR3 bases are TGTGCCAGCAGCCCGGGGACAGGTCCCCTCCACTTT. Protein product: CASSPGTGPLHF.

This clonotype was seen at least ten times. The V call is TRBV7-9, the J call TRBJ2-1; 7 bases line up with TRBD1. Germline loops: CDR1 SEHNR, CDR2 FQNEAQ (reference sequence). This CDR3 region has 17 residues. The junction had 8 bases not matched to a gene; V was cut back by 0 bases and J by 3 bases. CDR3 sequence: CASSLATTGNHYNEQFF. Written as DNA, the CDR3 is TGTGCCAGCAGCTTAGCAACGACAGGGAATCACTACAATGAGCAGTTCTTC.

In this sample, this clonotype turned up many times. The chain is built from TRBV4-3 and TRBJ2-2; a weak D match, TRBD2 (6 bases). CDR1 is LGHNA and CDR2 is YSLEER in the germline V gene. CDR3 length: 14 residues. V lost 4 bases, J lost 8 bases, and 14 bases lay in between. In DNA form, the CDR3 reads TGCGCCAGCAGCCGCCTTGGCGGGATGGGGGAGCTGTTTTTT. As protein: CASSRLGGMGELFF.

The sample holds many counts of this clonotype. The V and J genes are TRBV15 and TRBJ2-2; possibly TRBD1 for D (6 bases). V gave up 1 base and J gave up 6 bases, with 15 bases separating them. Germline CDR1 LNHNV, CDR2 YYDKDF (reference sequence). The CDR3 spans 16 residues. This chain's CDR3 is CATSRAGQPSSGELFF. For the CDR3, the DNA is TGTGCCACCAGCAGAGCCGGACAGCCGAGTTCCGGGGAGCTGTTTTTT. The full variable domain, its missing parts supplied by reference TRBV15 and TRBJ2-2, is DAMVIQNPRYQVTQFGKPVTLSCSQTLNHNVMYWYQQKSSQAPKLLFHYYDKDFNNEADTPDNFQSRRPNTSFCFLDIRSPGLGDTAMYLCATSRAGQPSSGELFFGEGSRLTVL.

This clonotype was counted many times. CDR3 region: CASGPGQNNEKLFF. CDR3 nucleotides: TGCGCCAGCGGGCCGGGACAGAATAATGAAAAACTGTTTTTT. V is TRBV5-1 and J is TRBJ1-4, with 7 bases that match TRBD1. This CDR3 region has 14 residues. CDR1 and CDR2 from the germline V gene are SGHRS and YFSETQ. The ends lost 7 bases at V and 4 bases at J; junction bases unmatched: 7.

This clonotype was detected many times. The chain uses TRBV3-1 and TRBJ2-7; 11 bases agree with TRBD2. CDR1 is LGHDT, CDR2 YNNKEL, per germline (reference sequence). The CDR3 sequence is 15 residues long. V shed 6 bases, J shed 2 bases, and the junction held 6 bases outside the gene matches. The CDR3 spells CASRPTSGSPYEQYF. In DNA form, the CDR3 reads TGTGCCAGCAGACCAACTAGCGGGAGTCCCTACGAGCAGTACTTC.

This clonotype was found a few times. The rearrangement uses TRBV18 and TRBJ2-5, with TRBD2 identical over 8 bases. V lost 3 bases and J lost 4; bases outside the gene matches: 4. Germline V CDR1 and CDR2: KGHSH, LQKENI. The CDR3 extends over 14 amino acids. CDR3 DNA sequence: TGTGCCAGCTCACCCGGAGCGGGAGTAGAGACCCAGTACTTC. As protein: CASSPGAGVETQYF.

This clonotype was picked up many times. The J gene is TRBJ1-1, the V gene TRBV6-1, with D possibly matching TRBD1 (6 bases). The length of the CDR3 is 13 residues. Germline V lookup: CDR1 MNHNS, CDR2 SASEGT. Trimming pared 11 bases from V and 4 bases from J, leaving 17 bases between. The CDR3 DNA sequence: TGTGCCGTTCGAGGGAAAGGGGGCACTGAAGCTTTCTTT. Protein: CAVRGKGGTEAFF.